This TCR beta chain comes out of a study of OX40 agonist ivuxolimab in advanced cancers. Overall study results and limits: At 0.1 to 3.0 mg/kg, clonal expansion of CD4+ and CD8+ blood T cells had occurred by week 6. Expanded clones were, on average, more numerous in CD8+ T cells than in CD4+.

On this clone: The antigen remains undetermined.

This table comes from immunoSEQ multiplex PCR, and its TCRdb copy is limited to in-frame clones, with some not included. This sample has under 70,000 clones, with around 90% found just once. This sequence originates from an adult with an advanced solid tumor such as melanoma, head and neck, liver or kidney cancer. The sequenced sample was CD4+ or CD8+ T cells sorted from blood, obtained in a trial of the OX40 agonist ivuxolimab.

CDR3 bases: TGTGCCAGCAGTTTACTAGCCGAGGTTACCTACAATGAGCAGTTCTTC. Protein: CASSLLAEVTYNEQFF. This sequence joins TRBV28 and TRBJ2-1, with D possibly matching TRBD2 (5 bases). The CDR3 is 16 amino acids. CDR1 and CDR2 from the germline V gene are MDHEN and SYDVKM. V lost 2 bases and J lost 2, with 13 bases in between.